This T cell receptor (beta chain) was documented in a study of shared clonotypes between healthy human individuals. Trimming left V 1 base short and J 4 bases short, with 13 bases between. Germline assignment: CDR1 GTSNPN and CDR2 SVGIG (reference sequence). The CDR3 runs to 14 residues. Some clones are missing from TCRdb's copy, which holds only in-frame ones; the method was immunoSEQ multiplex PCR. The table has 740,000 or so clones, more than 70% seen once. General study results and limits: Sampling covered blood only; tissue repertoires likely differ. The authors expected sequencing depth to affect clonotype sharing among donors. Sharing across four donors was seen in roughly 5% of naive CD4 clonotypes.

As to this clone: As yet, its antigen is unknown.

This chain uses TRBV30 with TRBJ1-1; no firm D call. This TCR was sampled from a woman in her twenties or thirties in good health. The sample was memory CD4+ T cells sorted from blood. Indicated subset: CD45RA-negative fraction. For the CDR3, the DNA is TGTGCCTGGAGTGAATGGGCCGCTAGCACTGAAGCTTTCTTT. Protein sequence: CAWSEWAASTEAFF.